This paragraph reports one TCR beta chain. Its specificity is unknown. At one boundary the junction diverges from the germline segment, which might be a read error. Building the TCR beta libraries relied on iRepertoire HTBI primers, and CDR3 regions underwent Arm-PCR. The authors' processing: The samples yielded roughly 60 TRBV and around 13 TRBJ segments. TCRdb used MiXCR to reprocess the multiplex PCR reads, holding one entry per CDR3 protein. V and J calls and clone size were set by TCRdb, not the authors. The sample consists of roughly 420,000 distinct CDR3 sequences, 14% of them appearing once. The CDR3 is 21 amino acids. Germline CDR1 and CDR2: MGHRA and YSYEKL. The sample's time point: newly diagnosed GD, antithyroid drugs for less than 3 months. Generation of the TCR library employed RNA extracted from PBMCs. Graves' disease diagnoses used American Thyroid Association guidelines. These data come from a study of regulatory T cells in long-lasting Graves disease.

Overall study findings and caveats: It was in persistent disease that TRBV28, TRBJ1-2 and TRBJ2-5 were favored.

This sample also belongs to another study, concerning T cells in Graves' hyperthyroidism and ophthalmopathy. That source reports: HTBI primers drove first-round RT-PCR of the TCR CDR3.

The receptor's source is a woman in her forties or fifties with Graves disease. The sample in question was peripheral blood mononuclear cells (PBMCs), obtained at new diagnosis, from a patient treated with antithyroid drugs. The chain links TRBV4-1 to TRBJ2-7; 12 bases are shared with TRBD2. The CDR3 is CASSHPLLGPTGTSGFYEQYF. The CDR3 DNA reads as TGTGCCAGCAGCCATCCTTTGCTAGGCCCGACCGGGACTAGCGGGTTTTACGAGCAGTACTTC.